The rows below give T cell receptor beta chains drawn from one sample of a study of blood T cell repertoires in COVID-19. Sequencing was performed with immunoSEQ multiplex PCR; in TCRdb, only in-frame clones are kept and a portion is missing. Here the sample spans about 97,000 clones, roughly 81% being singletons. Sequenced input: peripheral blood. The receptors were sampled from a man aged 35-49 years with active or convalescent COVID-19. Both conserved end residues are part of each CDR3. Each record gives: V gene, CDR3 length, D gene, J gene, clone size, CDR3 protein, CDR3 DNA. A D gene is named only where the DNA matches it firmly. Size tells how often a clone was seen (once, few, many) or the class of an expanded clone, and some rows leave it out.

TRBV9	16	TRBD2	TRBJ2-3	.	CASSPLIGGDTDTQYF	TGTGCCAGCAGCCCCCTTATCGGGGGGGACACAGATACGCAGTATTTT
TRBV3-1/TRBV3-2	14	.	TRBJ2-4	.	CASSQGDLGGIQYF	TGTGCCAGCAGCCAAGGAGACTTGGGGGGCATTCAGTACTTC
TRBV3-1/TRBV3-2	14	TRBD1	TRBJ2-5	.	CASSPRDREVTQYF	TGTGCCAGCAGCCCTCGGGACAGGGAGGTGACCCAGTACTTC
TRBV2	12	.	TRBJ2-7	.	CASSGQGYEQYF	TGTGCCAGCAGTGGCCAGGGATACGAGCAGTACTTC
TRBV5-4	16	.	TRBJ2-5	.	CASSLAGGGVSETQYF	TGTGCCAGCAGCTTGGCCGGAGGCGGGGTCTCGGAGACCCAGTACTTC
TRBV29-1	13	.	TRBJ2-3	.	CSGLGSSTDTQYF	TGCAGCGGGCTAGGTTCTAGCACAGATACGCAGTATTTT
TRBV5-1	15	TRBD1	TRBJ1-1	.	CASSFGQATNTEAFF	TGCGCCAGCAGCTTCGGACAGGCCACTAACACTGAAGCTTTCTTT
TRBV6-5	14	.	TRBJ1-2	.	CASSYAARGIGYTF	TGTGCCAGCAGTTACGCCGCCAGGGGTATTGGCTACACCTTC
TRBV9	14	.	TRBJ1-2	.	CASSVEGRGYGYTF	TGTGCCAGCAGCGTAGAAGGCAGGGGATACGGCTACACCTTC
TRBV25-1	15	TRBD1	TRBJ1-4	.	CASSEPRQGREKLFF	TGTGCCAGCAGTGAACCTAGACAGGGAAGGGAAAAACTGTTTTTT
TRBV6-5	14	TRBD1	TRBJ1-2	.	CASSFDRGSGGYTF	TGTGCCAGCAGCTTCGACAGGGGATCGGGAGGCTACACCTTC
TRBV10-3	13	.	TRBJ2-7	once	CAISEPPSYEQYF	TGTGCCATCAGTGAGCCTCCTTCCTACGAGCAGTACTTC
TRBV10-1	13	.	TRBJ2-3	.	CASSEGTKDTQYF	TGCGCCAGCAGTGAGGGCACCAAGGATACGCAGTATTTT
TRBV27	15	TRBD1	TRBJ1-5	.	CASSRTGGINQPQHF	TGTGCCAGCAGCCGAACAGGGGGCATCAATCAGCCCCAGCATTTT
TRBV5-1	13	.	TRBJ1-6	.	CASSTGQNSPLHF	TGCGCCAGCAGCACCGGACAGAATTCACCCCTCCACTTT
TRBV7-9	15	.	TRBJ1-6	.	CASSLAGAEHSPLHF	TGTGCCAGCAGCTTAGCGGGGGCAGAGCATTCACCCCTCCACTTT
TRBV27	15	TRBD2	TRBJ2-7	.	CASSLGRGSSYEQYF	TGTGCCAGCAGTTTAGGGCGGGGGTCGTCCTACGAGCAGTACTTC
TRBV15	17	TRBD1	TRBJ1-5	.	CATSRRGQGTSNQPQHF	TGTGCCACCAGCAGGAGGGGACAGGGGACTAGCAATCAGCCCCAGCATTTT